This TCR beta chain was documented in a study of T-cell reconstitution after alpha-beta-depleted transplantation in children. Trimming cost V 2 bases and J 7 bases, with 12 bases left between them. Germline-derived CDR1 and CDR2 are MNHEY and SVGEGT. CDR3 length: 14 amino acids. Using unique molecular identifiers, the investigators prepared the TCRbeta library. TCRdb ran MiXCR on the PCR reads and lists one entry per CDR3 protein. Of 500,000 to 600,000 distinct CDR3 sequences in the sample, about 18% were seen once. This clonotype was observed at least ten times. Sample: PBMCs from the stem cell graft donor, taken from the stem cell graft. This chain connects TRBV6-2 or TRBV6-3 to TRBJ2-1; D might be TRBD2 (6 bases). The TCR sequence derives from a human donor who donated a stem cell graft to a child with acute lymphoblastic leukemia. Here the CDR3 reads CASSYGTPANEQFF. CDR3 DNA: TGTGCCAGCAGTTACGGGACTCCGGCTAATGAGCAGTTCTTC.